Listed below are T cell receptor beta chains from one sample, sequenced in a study of blood T cell repertoires in COVID-19. Clones were sequenced by immunoSEQ multiplex PCR, and TCRdb holds only the in-frame ones, with some missing. The table records some 150,000 clones, roughly four fifths of them present only once. The material sequenced was peripheral blood. Source of these receptors: an older woman with acute or convalescent COVID-19. Both conserved end residues are part of each CDR3.

TRBJ1-2 | TRBV15 | CATSRDPRGHGYTF
TRBJ2-5 | TRBV5-1 | CASSQGDSQETQYF
TRBJ2-7 | TRBV6-4 | CASSRDMSYEQYF
TRBJ1-6 | TRBV3-1/TRBV3-2 | CASSQQGTDSPLHF
TRBJ1-4 | TRBV2 | CASSAWGGEEKLFF
TRBJ1-5 | TRBV4-3 | CASSQQTGENSPQHF
TRBJ2-6 | TRBV9 | CASSSRLGANVLTF
TRBJ2-1 | TRBV24-1 | CATSDQGLAGGLRQQFF
TRBJ2-7 | TRBV29-1 | CSVRIGTGIYEQYF
TRBJ2-7 | TRBV10-3 | CATSPGTSDEQYF
TRBJ1-2 | TRBV18 | CASSPSGTGILPYGYTF
TRBJ1-1 | TRBV11-3 | CASSARRGGGTEAFF
TRBJ2-7 | TRBV7-9 | CASSHNGLAGGYEQYF
TRBJ2-2 | TRBV5-1 | CASSLLDSANTGELFF
TRBJ1-5 | TRBV6-6 | CASSYSEGVRPEPQHF
TRBJ1-2 | TRBV5-1 | CASSLAGTGGEGYTF
TRBJ2-5 | TRBV3-1/TRBV3-2 | CASSDRLAGETQYF
TRBJ1-4 | TRBV6-5 | CASSYSRQGVGKLFF
TRBJ1-5 | TRBV19 | CASSVRGNTGNQPQHF
TRBJ1-3 | TRBV5-1 | CASSLDRGRNTIYF
TRBJ1-2 | TRBV29-1 | CSVDRRSEGYTF
TRBJ1-2 | TRBV5-1 | CASSTTGANYGYTF
TRBJ2-1 | TRBV15 | CATSRSPPLGVEQFF
TRBJ1-4 | TRBV28 | CASRVGTGNEKLFF
TRBJ1-5 | TRBV5-1 | CASSLDSGQPQHF
TRBJ1-2 | TRBV18 | CASSGDRTLNYGYTF
TRBJ2-3 | TRBV28 | CASSSMAGTDTQYF
TRBJ1-2 | TRBV28 | CASRTGTGGVYYGYTF
TRBJ2-2 | TRBV6-6 | CASSRRQRAGELFF
TRBJ2-1 | TRBV5-1 | CASSLVSGGSSYNEQFF